This T cell receptor (beta chain) was retrieved from a study of cytomegalovirus exposure and HLA in healthy donors. Points from the study as a whole: Accurate HLA-A and HLA-B prediction from TCR beta sequences was reported for most subjects. CMV serostatus alone was available as immune exposure information. A cluster of highly shared sequence variants was likely a sequencing artifact.

Germline assignment: CDR1 SGHDT and CDR2 YYEEEE. The CDR3 runs 14 residues. V was clipped by 0 bases and J by 6 bases, with 12 bases between them. The PCR contained 60 Vbeta and 13 Jbeta primers. TCRdb keeps only in-frame clones here, not all; method: immunoSEQ multiplex PCR. This repertoire shows about 160,000 clones, approximately 80% found once; its top ten account for 1.2%. On this clone itself: Its antigen is not known.

The TCR sequence derives from a boy aged 2 to 10 in good health and CMV-seronegative. The V gene is TRBV5-6, the J gene TRBJ1-2; tentative D call: TRBD1 (5 bases). The sequencing input was PBMCs. This CDR3 reads CASSLGGGVNGYTF. CDR3 nucleotides: TGTGCCAGCAGCTTGGGGGGCGGCGTTAATGGCTACACCTTC.